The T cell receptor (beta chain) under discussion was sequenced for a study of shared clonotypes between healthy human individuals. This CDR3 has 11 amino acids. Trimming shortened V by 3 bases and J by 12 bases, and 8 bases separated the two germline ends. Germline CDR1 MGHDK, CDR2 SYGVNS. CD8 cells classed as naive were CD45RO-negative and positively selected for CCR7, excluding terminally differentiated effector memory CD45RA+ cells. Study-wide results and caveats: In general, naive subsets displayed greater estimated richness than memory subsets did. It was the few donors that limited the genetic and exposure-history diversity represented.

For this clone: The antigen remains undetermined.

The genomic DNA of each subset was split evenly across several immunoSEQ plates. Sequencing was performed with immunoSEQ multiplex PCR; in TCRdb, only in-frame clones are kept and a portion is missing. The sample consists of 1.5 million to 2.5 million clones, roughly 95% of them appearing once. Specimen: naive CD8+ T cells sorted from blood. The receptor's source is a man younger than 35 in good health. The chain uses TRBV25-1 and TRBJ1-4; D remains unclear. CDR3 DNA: TGTGCCAGCAGTGATAATGGTGAACTGTTTTTT. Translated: CASSDNGELFF.